This is a list of T cell receptor beta chains from one sample in a study of tumor and adjacent non-tumor tissue in lung cancer. From the multiplex PCR reads, TCRdb called clonotypes with MiXCR, one entry per CDR3 protein. The data show 80,000 to 100,000 distinct CDR3 sequences, 75% to 90% seen once. The sequenced material came from distant non-tumor lung tissue. All receptors come from a man aged 55 to 70 with small cell lung cancer. Each CDR3 is given with its conserved first and last residue. Each record gives: J gene, clone size, V gene, D gene, CDR3 DNA, CDR3 protein. A D gene is named only where the DNA matches it firmly. Some rows have no size entry. The others give once, few or many, or a class for an expanded clone.

J gene: TRBJ2-1
clone size: NA
V gene: TRBV6-1
D gene: NA
CDR3 DNA: TGTGTCAGCGTCTTTAGCGGAAGTAGGAATGAACAGTTCTTC
CDR3 protein: CVSVFSGSRNEQFF

J gene: TRBJ2-1
clone size: NA
V gene: TRBV5-1
D gene: TRBD1
CDR3 DNA: TGCGCCATCAGCTTAGGGACAGGCTCCTACAATGAGCAGTTCTTC
CDR3 protein: CAISLGTGSYNEQFF

J gene: TRBJ2-7
clone size: NA
V gene: TRBV11-2
D gene: TRBD2
CDR3 DNA: TGTGCCAGCAGCTGGCGGGCGCGGGGGTACGAGCATTACTTC
CDR3 protein: CASSWRARGYEHYF

J gene: TRBJ2-3
clone size: NA
V gene: TRBV4-2
D gene: NA
CDR3 DNA: TGTGTCAGCAGCCAAGGGACATCGGAGGATACGCTGTATTTT
CDR3 protein: CVSSQGTSEDTLYF

J gene: TRBJ2-3
clone size: NA
V gene: TRBV12-5
D gene: TRBD2
CDR3 DNA: TGTGGTAGTGGTCCGCAGGGGGGTAGCGGGAGGGCAACTAGCAGAGATACGCAGTATTTT
CDR3 protein: CGSGPQGGSGRATSRDTQYF

J gene: TRBJ2-5
clone size: NA
V gene: TRBV29-1
D gene: NA
CDR3 DNA: TGCAGTGTTGATAGCGGCGCGGGGAACCCGTTAGCTGAGTACTTC
CDR3 protein: CSVDSGAGNPLAEYF

J gene: TRBJ2-2
clone size: many
V gene: TRBV12-3/TRBV12-4
D gene: TRBD2
CDR3 DNA: TGTGCCAGCAGCCGGACTAGCGGGAGACAGACCGGGGAGCTGTTTTTT
CDR3 protein: CASSRTSGRQTGELFF

J gene: TRBJ2-1
clone size: once
V gene: TRBV11-2
D gene: NA
CDR3 DNA: TGTGCCTACAGCTTAGAGAGTTTCGGTGAGCAGTTCTTC
CDR3 protein: CAYSLESFGEQFF

J gene: TRBJ2-7
clone size: NA
V gene: TRBV6-1
D gene: NA
CDR3 DNA: TGTGTCAGCAGGGACGGAGCCGGGGAGCAATACTTC
CDR3 protein: CVSRDGAGEQYF

J gene: TRBJ2-1
clone size: NA
V gene: TRBV29-1
D gene: TRBD2
CDR3 DNA: TGCAGCCTTGACAGAGGGACTAGCGGCCCCAATGAACAGTTCTTC
CDR3 protein: CSLDRGTSGPNEQFF

J gene: TRBJ2-5
clone size: once
V gene: TRBV11-2
D gene: NA
CDR3 DNA: TGTGTCAGCAGCTCGCGACTAGTGGTCCTAGAGGCCCAGTACTTC
CDR3 protein: CVSSSRLVVLEAQYF

J gene: TRBJ1-5
clone size: NA
V gene: TRBV4-1
D gene: TRBD1
CDR3 DNA: TGCGCCAGCAGCCAAGTTGGTGGGATTCACGGGACAGGGGAGAGGCCCCAGCATTTT
CDR3 protein: CASSQVGGIHGTGERPQHF

J gene: TRBJ1-1
clone size: once
V gene: TRBV30
D gene: TRBD1
CDR3 DNA: TGTGCCTGGATTACCGGGACAGGACTGAACACTGAAGCTTTCTTT
CDR3 protein: CAWITGTGLNTEAFF

J gene: TRBJ2-2
clone size: NA
V gene: TRBV11-2
D gene: NA
CDR3 DNA: TGTACCAACAGCTTAATCCCACTGGCCACCGGGGAGCTGTTTTTT
CDR3 protein: CTNSLIPLATGELFF

J gene: TRBJ2-7
clone size: NA
V gene: TRBV6-6
D gene: NA
CDR3 DNA: TGTGCTAGCAGTTACTCTCAGTACAGGGCCATGGAGCAGTACTTC
CDR3 protein: CASSYSQYRAMEQYF

J gene: TRBJ2-4
clone size: NA
V gene: TRBV20-1
D gene: NA
CDR3 DNA: TGCACTGCGAGCACTTCAGGGGGGCCAGATATAGCCAAAAACATTCAGTGCTTC
CDR3 protein: CTASTSGGPDIAKNIQCF

J gene: TRBJ2-1
clone size: NA
V gene: TRBV6-5
D gene: NA
CDR3 DNA: TGTACCAGCGGACAGACGCGGGGCGGTGAGCGGTTCTTC
CDR3 protein: CTSGQTRGGERFF

J gene: TRBJ1-1
clone size: NA
V gene: TRBV7-8
D gene: NA
CDR3 DNA: TGTGCCAGCAGTAGGCAAACAGGGACCACTGAACCTTTCTTT
CDR3 protein: CASSRQTGTTEPFF

J gene: TRBJ1-2
clone size: NA
V gene: TRBV6-5
D gene: NA
CDR3 DNA: TGTGCCAGAAGGGATACAGGGATGGGGTATGGCTACACCTTC
CDR3 protein: CARRDTGMGYGYTF

J gene: TRBJ2-1
clone size: NA
V gene: TRBV5-1
D gene: TRBD2
CDR3 DNA: TGCGCCAGCACCTTTTTCGCGGGAGTCGCCTTGGGGGAGCAGTTCTTC
CDR3 protein: CASTFFAGVALGEQFF

J gene: TRBJ1-5
clone size: NA
V gene: TRBV6-6
D gene: NA
CDR3 DNA: TGTGCCAGCAGTTACTCGCGGGGGCAGAGGAATCAGCCCCAGCATTTC
CDR3 protein: CASSYSRGQRNQPQHF

J gene: TRBJ1-1
clone size: once
V gene: TRBV6-5
D gene: NA
CDR3 DNA: TGTGCCAGCAGTTACGGACAGAGGGGATACACTGAAGCTTCCTTT
CDR3 protein: CASSYGQRGYTEASF

J gene: TRBJ2-1
clone size: NA
V gene: TRBV6-4
D gene: NA
CDR3 DNA: TGTGCCAGCAGTGAGGTACAGGAGAACAGTGAGCAGTTCTTC
CDR3 protein: CASSEVQENSEQFF

J gene: TRBJ2-1
clone size: NA
V gene: TRBV30
D gene: TRBD2
CDR3 DNA: TGTGCCTGGAGTTATCCAACGTGGGGTAGCGGGAGAAAGAATGAGCAGTTCTTC
CDR3 protein: CAWSYPTWGSGRKNEQFF

J gene: TRBJ2-1
clone size: once
V gene: TRBV12-3/TRBV12-4
D gene: TRBD2
CDR3 DNA: TGTGCCAGGAGTCCCCCAGGCGGGAGGACCAATGAGCAGTTCTTC
CDR3 protein: CARSPPGGRTNEQFF

J gene: TRBJ1-2
clone size: NA
V gene: TRBV6-5
D gene: NA
CDR3 DNA: TGTGTCAGCAGTCGCCGACACGGAAGCCCCGATGGCTACACCTTC
CDR3 protein: CVSSRRHGSPDGYTF

J gene: TRBJ2-4
clone size: NA
V gene: TRBV12-3/TRBV12-4
D gene: NA
CDR3 DNA: TGTGCCAGGAGTTTAGCGGACTACATTCAGTACTTC
CDR3 protein: CARSLADYIQYF

J gene: TRBJ2-5
clone size: NA
V gene: TRBV11-3
D gene: NA
CDR3 DNA: TGTGCCAGCAGCCCGGGACAAGCGGAAGATACCCAATACTTC
CDR3 protein: CASSPGQAEDTQYF

J gene: TRBJ1-5
clone size: NA
V gene: TRBV7-9
D gene: NA
CDR3 DNA: TGTGCCAGCGGCTCCAGCAGGCCCCAGCATTTT
CDR3 protein: CASGSSRPQHF

J gene: TRBJ2-7
clone size: many
V gene: TRBV6-1
D gene: NA
CDR3 DNA: TGTGCCAGCAGTGAAAGATACGAGCAGTACTTC
CDR3 protein: CASSERYEQYF

J gene: TRBJ1-1
clone size: once
V gene: TRBV7-9
D gene: NA
CDR3 DNA: TGTGCCATCAGGATACGGGACAAGGGGTTTCTCGAAGCTTTCTTT
CDR3 protein: CAIRIRDKGFLEAFF

J gene: TRBJ2-1
clone size: NA
V gene: TRBV5-5
D gene: TRBD2
CDR3 DNA: TGTGCCAGCAGGCCTGGGACTAGCGGAACCATTTCGTCCCGGGAGAATGTGCAGTTCTTC
CDR3 protein: CASRPGTSGTISSRENVQFF

J gene: TRBJ2-7
clone size: NA
V gene: TRBV6-2/TRBV6-3
D gene: TRBD2
CDR3 DNA: TGTGCCAGCAAGATAGCGGGAGTCCCTACAGAGCAGTACTTC
CDR3 protein: CASKIAGVPTEQYF

J gene: TRBJ1-1
clone size: NA
V gene: TRBV4-1
D gene: NA
CDR3 DNA: TGCGCCGGCAGCCAAGCGGGACATGGGAACACTGGAGCTTTCTTT
CDR3 protein: CAGSQAGHGNTGAFF

J gene: TRBJ2-6
clone size: NA
V gene: TRBV4-3
D gene: NA
CDR3 DNA: TGCGCCAGCAGCCAAGAGGCGGTGTCTGGGGCCAACATCCTGACTTTC
CDR3 protein: CASSQEAVSGANILTF

J gene: TRBJ2-5
clone size: NA
V gene: TRBV11-2
D gene: TRBD2
CDR3 DNA: TGTCCCCGCAGCCCTCCGGCCGGGACTAGGGGAGCACAAGAGACCCAGTACTTC
CDR3 protein: CPRSPPAGTRGAQETQYF

J gene: TRBJ2-1
clone size: NA
V gene: TRBV29-1
D gene: NA
CDR3 DNA: TGCAACGCCGTACAGGGATGCAATGAGCAGTTCTTC
CDR3 protein: CNAVQGCNEQFF

J gene: TRBJ2-1
clone size: NA
V gene: TRBV6-5
D gene: TRBD2
CDR3 DNA: TGTGTCAGCAGTATGGCTAGCGGGAATACCTACAATGAGCAATTCTTC
CDR3 protein: CVSSMASGNTYNEQFF

J gene: TRBJ2-3
clone size: NA
V gene: TRBV6-2/TRBV6-3
D gene: NA
CDR3 DNA: TGTGCCAGTAGGAGAACAGGGCCCATTCAGCCCCAGTATTTT
CDR3 protein: CASRRTGPIQPQYF

J gene: TRBJ1-2
clone size: NA
V gene: TRBV6-5
D gene: NA
CDR3 DNA: TGTGCCAGCAGCGACTTAACAGGGATTGACTATACCTTC
CDR3 protein: CASSDLTGIDYTF

J gene: TRBJ2-1
clone size: NA
V gene: TRBV6-5
D gene: TRBD2
CDR3 DNA: TGTGCCAGCAGTTACGCGGGGGGAGTGGGTAATGAGCGGTTCTTC
CDR3 protein: CASSYAGGVGNERFF